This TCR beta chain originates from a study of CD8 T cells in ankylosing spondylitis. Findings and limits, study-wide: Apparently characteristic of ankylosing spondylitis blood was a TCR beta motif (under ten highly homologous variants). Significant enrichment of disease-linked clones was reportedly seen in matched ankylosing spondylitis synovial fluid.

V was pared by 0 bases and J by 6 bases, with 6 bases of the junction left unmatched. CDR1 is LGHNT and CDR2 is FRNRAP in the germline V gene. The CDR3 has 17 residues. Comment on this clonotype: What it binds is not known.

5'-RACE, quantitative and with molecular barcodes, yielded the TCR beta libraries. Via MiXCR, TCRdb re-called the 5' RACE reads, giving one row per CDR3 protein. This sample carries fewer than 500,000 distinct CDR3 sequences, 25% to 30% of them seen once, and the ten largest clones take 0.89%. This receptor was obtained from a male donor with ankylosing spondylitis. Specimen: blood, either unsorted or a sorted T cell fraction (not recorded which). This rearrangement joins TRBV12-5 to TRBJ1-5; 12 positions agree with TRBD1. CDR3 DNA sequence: TGTGCTAGTGGTTTGGTACTGGGACAGGGGGCTTTTCAGCCCCAGCATTTT. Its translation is CASGLVLGQGAFQPQHF.